The clone carrying this T cell receptor beta chain has at least ten counts. What it recognizes is unknown. With the read ending 3 residues before the CDR3 end, the germline J gene is used to fill in that end. The CDR3 covers 16 residues. V gave up 0 bases and J gave up 2 bases, with 11 bases separating them. Germline values: CDR1 MNHNS, CDR2 SASEGT. The sample comes from a study of T cell clonality in common variable immunodeficiency. General observations from the study: Reportedly, TCR beta sequences from common variable immunodeficiency showed fewer deletions and N-nucleotide insertions.

Here immunoSEQ multiplex PCR was the method, and the copy in TCRdb shows in-frame clones only, minus some. The sample shows tens of thousands of clones, none of them appearing just once. The clonotype comes from a person between 18 and 75 years old in good health. V is TRBV6-1 and J is TRBJ1-3, with D maybe TRBD1 (5 bases). Material: peripheral blood mononuclear cells. Partial CDR3 DNA: TGTGCCAGCAGTGAAGCGGGGACTCTTGCTGGAAACACC. Its protein product is CASSEAGTLAGNT. The full-length CDR3 reads as CASSEAGTLAGNTIYF.